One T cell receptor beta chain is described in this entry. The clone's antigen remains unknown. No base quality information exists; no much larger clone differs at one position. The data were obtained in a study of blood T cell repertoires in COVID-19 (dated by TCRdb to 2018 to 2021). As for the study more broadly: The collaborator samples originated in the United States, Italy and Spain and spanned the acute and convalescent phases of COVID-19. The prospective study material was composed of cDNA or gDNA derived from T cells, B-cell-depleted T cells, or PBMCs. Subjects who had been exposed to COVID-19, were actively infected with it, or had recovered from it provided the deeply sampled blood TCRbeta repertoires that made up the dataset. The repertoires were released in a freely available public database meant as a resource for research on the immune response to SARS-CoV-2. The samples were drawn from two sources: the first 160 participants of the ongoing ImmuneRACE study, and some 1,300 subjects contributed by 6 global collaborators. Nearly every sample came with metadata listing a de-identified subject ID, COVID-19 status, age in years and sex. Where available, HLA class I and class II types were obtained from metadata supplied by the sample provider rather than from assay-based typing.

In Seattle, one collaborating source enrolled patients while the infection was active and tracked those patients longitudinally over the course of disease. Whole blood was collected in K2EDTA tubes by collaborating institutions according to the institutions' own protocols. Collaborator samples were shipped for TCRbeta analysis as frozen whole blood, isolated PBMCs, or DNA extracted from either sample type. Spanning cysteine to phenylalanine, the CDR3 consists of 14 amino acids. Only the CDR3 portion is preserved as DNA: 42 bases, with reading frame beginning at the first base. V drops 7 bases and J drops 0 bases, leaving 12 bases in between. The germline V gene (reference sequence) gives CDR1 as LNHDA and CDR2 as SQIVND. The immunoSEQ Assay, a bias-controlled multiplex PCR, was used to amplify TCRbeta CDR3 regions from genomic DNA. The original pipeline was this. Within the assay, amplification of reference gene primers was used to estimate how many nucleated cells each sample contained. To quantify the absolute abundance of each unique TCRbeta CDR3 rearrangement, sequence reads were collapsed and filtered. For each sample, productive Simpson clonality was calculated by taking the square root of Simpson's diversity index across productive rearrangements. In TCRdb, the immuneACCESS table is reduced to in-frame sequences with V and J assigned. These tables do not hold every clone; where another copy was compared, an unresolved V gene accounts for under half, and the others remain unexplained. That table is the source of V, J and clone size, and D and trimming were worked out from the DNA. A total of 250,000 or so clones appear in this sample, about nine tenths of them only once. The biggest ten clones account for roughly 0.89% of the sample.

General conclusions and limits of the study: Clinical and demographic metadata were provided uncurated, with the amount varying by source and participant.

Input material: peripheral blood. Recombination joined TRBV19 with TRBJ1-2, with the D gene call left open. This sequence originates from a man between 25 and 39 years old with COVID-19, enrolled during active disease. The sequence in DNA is TGTGCCAGTAAGGGAGGCTTTCCTAACTATGGCTACACCTTC. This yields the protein CASKGGFPNYGYTF.